A selection of T cell receptor beta chains follows, all from one sample in a study of identical twins. A single record per CDR3 protein comes from TCRdb applying MiXCR to the 5' RACE reads. The sample has roughly 770,000 distinct CDR3 sequences, 18% seen once; the top ten hold about 12%. Separately, the same data were catalogued under a study of T cells expressing NK-cell markers.

The sequencing sample was made of PBMCs. Receptor source: a woman between 18 and 30 years old in good health. Both conserved end residues are part of each CDR3. A D gene is named only where the DNA matches it firmly. The listing skips clone size in some rows; elsewhere it reads once, few, many or a size class.

clone_size	j_call	v_call	d_call	cdr3_nt	cdr3_aa
few	TRBJ2-1	TRBV5-4	-	TGTGCCAGCAGGCGAGGGCCGAGAAACAATGAGCAGTTCTTC	CASRRGPRNNEQFF
few	TRBJ1-3	TRBV12-3/TRBV12-4	-	TGTGCCAGCAGCCGGTCGGGACTCGAGGGAAACACCATATATTTT	CASSRSGLEGNTIYF
few	TRBJ2-1	TRBV9	-	TGTGCCAGCAGGGGTCCCGGTTACAATGAGCAGTTCTTC	CASRGPGYNEQFF
many	TRBJ1-2	TRBV6-5	-	TGTGCCAGCAGCACCGGGACGGGCTATGGCTACACCTTC	CASSTGTGYGYTF
few	TRBJ2-5	TRBV5-1	-	TGCGCCAGCAGCCCCACTACTAGTGTCGAGACCCAGTACTTC	CASSPTTSVETQYF
-	TRBJ1-1	TRBV20-1	TRBD1	TGCAGTGCCGACCGGAGGACAGGGCAGAACACTGAAGCTTTCTTT	CSADRRTGQNTEAFF
-	TRBJ2-5	TRBV5-1	-	TGCGCCAGCAGCTTGGGGGGTGGCCCCTTAGAGACCCAGTACTTC	CASSLGGGPLETQYF
few	TRBJ2-1	TRBV5-6	-	TGTGCCAGCAGCTCGGAGGGGGGGTGGGATGAGCAGTTCTTC	CASSSEGGWDEQFF
few	TRBJ2-1	TRBV4-3	-	TGCGCCAGCAGCCAAGAATTGCCCACTGAGCAGTTCTTC	CASSQELPTEQFF
few	TRBJ2-7	TRBV29-1	-	TGCAGCGTTGAAGTATCCCTACTTAGCTACGAGCAGTACTTC	CSVEVSLLSYEQYF
-	TRBJ2-4	TRBV10-1	TRBD2	TGCGCCAGCAGTGACGGTGGGGGGGAAAACATTCAGTACTTC	CASSDGGGENIQYF
few	TRBJ2-1	TRBV6-4	-	TGTGCCAGCCGGGGTGGGGCTTTCTCCTACAATGAGCAGTTCTTC	CASRGGAFSYNEQFF
few	TRBJ1-5	TRBV5-6	-	TGTGCCAGCAGCTTGCGGTTAAATAGCAATCAGCCCCAGCATTTT	CASSLRLNSNQPQHF
few	TRBJ2-3	TRBV5-1	-	TGCGCCAGCAGCTTGGGCCGGGGACCTCTACCCACAGATACGCAGTATTTT	CASSLGRGPLPTDTQYF
-	TRBJ2-2	TRBV7-9	TRBD1	TGTGCCAGCAGCCACAGGGGCAGTACCGGGGAGCTGTTTTTT	CASSHRGSTGELFF
-	TRBJ2-5	TRBV11-2	TRBD1	TGTGCCAGCAGCGGGGACAGGGAAGAGACCCAGTACTTC	CASSGDREETQYF
few	TRBJ2-3	TRBV9	TRBD2	TGTGCCAGCAGCGTGGATGGACTAGCGGGATCCTTGGGAGCAGATACGCAGTATTTT	CASSVDGLAGSLGADTQYF